The source of this TCR beta chain is a study of blood T cells in healthy people across ages (dated by TCRdb to the mid-2010s). Regarding the study in general: In model experiments, template switching captured roughly one uniquely barcoded TCR beta cDNA molecule for every two T cells. Using deep sequencing normalized with unique cDNA molecular identifiers, the study measured how TCR beta repertoire diversity changes with age. The donors were split into four age groups: young (average around 16 years), middle-aged (39), aged (around 67) and long-lived (over 80). To avoid experimental bias, donors of different ages were spread randomly across the sequencing lanes. For two donors (one aged 18 to 29 and one aged 80 or older), the study analyzed two additional independent replicas of 1 million unique cDNA reads from the same blood draw. General findings and caveats noted by the study authors: Compared with the aged group, the long-lived group had more naive CD4+ T cells, fewer expanded clones and increased TCR diversity, a pattern suggesting age selection. Observed TCR beta diversity per million T cells fell roughly linearly with age, and a significant reduction was already apparent by age approximately 41. Conclusive comparison of naive and antigen-experienced compartments was prevented by the profiling of bulk unsorted PBMCs. Estimates of total diversity based on one million sequenced T cells were regarded as lower bounds and as underestimates. The CMV infection status of donors was not known, potentially confounding age-related changes in expanded clonotypes. A strong correlation was found between observed TCR beta diversity and the percentage of naive T cells measured by flow cytometry.

Comment on this clonotype: The antigen it recognizes is unknown. No quality values exist for individual bases; no much larger clone is one base distant.

Systemically healthy Caucasian individuals from Russia, around 38 in total and aged roughly 6 to 100 years, were included as donors. Each donor gave around 9.5 milliliters of peripheral blood, collected into EDTA-treated Vacutainer tubes. Ficoll-Paque density-gradient centrifugation was used to isolate PBMCs, with at least 7 million per sample. Total RNA, at least 6 micrograms per sample, was extracted from PBMCs with Trizol reagent. Naive CD45RAhigh/CD27high T cell percentages were measured by flow cytometry on a PBMC aliquot from every donor. Including the terminal cysteine and phenylalanine, the CDR3 comprises 14 residues. Solely the CDR3 DNA is kept, with 42 bases framed from the first base. Sequences SGHTA (CDR1) and FQGNSA (CDR2) are obtained from the germline V gene. Library generation was performed with 5' RACE. Sequencing was carried out with an Illumina HiSeq 2500. A second PCR of roughly 6 to 11 cycles was run with a J-beta primer mix and a sample-barcoded 5' primer. Each TCR beta cDNA molecule received a unique molecular identifier from a template-switch 5' adaptor carrying 12 random nucleotides. At least 3 million CDR3-containing paired-end reads were obtained from each sample. The Mint cDNA synthesis kit, primed by a TRBC-specific oligonucleotide, was used to synthesize first-strand cDNA from all RNA. Following uracil-DNA glycosylase treatment, a first 18-cycle PCR with universal primers M1SS and BC2_uni_R was performed on all cDNA. The authors' pipeline ran thus. Each sample was normalized by randomly selecting 1 million high-quality reads, each carrying a distinct molecular identifier. Reads sharing molecular identifiers were discarded rather than binned into consensus sequences. MiTCR, run with a Q25 quality threshold and the strictest error-elimination algorithm, handled CDR3 identification, clonotype clustering and error correction. Lower-bound total TCR beta diversity was estimated with a nonparametric unseen species model using Euler transformation. TCRdb applied fastp at Q25 and MiXCR to the public reads, then kept only in-frame beta chains. When rows share a CDR3 protein, they turn into one entry using the most common DNA and genes. TCRdb, rather than the study authors, made the V and J calls. This sample has about 800,000 distinct CDR3 sequences in its table, and nearly 60% of those were observed once. Of the sample, 22% is held by the ten largest clones.

The receptor was derived from a man in his thirties or forties in good health. The chain employs TRBV7-2 and TRBJ2-4; the D gene assignment is ambiguous. The DNA end favors TRBJ2-7, so the J call may be wrong. The sequenced material came from blood. At the DNA level, the sequence is TGTGCCAGCAGCTTAGAAGGGTCGGGCGTCGAGCAGTACTTC. Translated, this gives CASSLEGSGVEQYF.